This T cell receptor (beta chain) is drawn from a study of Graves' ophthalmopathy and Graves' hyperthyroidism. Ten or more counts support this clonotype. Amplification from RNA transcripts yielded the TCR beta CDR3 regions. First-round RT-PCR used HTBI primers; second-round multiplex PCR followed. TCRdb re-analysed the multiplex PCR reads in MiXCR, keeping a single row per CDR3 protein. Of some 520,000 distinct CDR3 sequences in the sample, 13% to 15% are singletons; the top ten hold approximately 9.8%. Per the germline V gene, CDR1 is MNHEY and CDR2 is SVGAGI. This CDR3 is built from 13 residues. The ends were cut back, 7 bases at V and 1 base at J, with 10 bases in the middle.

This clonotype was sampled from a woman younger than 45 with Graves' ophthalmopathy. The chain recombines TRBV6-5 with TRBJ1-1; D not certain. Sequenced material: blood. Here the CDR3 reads CASKRQSNTEAFF. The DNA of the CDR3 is TGTGCCAGCAAGAGGCAGTCGAACACTGAAGCTTTCTTT.